This T cell receptor (beta chain) was documented in a study of tumor-infiltrating lymphocytes in primary liver carcinoma. The V gene's germline CDR1 is SQVTM and CDR2 ANQGSEA. The CDR3 runs 13 residues. V shed 7 bases and J shed 4 bases, with 14 bases lying between them. Co-extracting RNA and DNA was done with 20-30 mg of unsorted bulk tissue as input. This clonotype is large (0.1 to 1%) by share. Its target is not known. General observations from the study: Tumors had a significantly higher top-250-clone fraction than blood (p = 0.039).

cDNA specific to TCR beta was made from 500 to 650 ng of total RNA, with a constant-region primer employed for priming. Libraries of TCR beta came from three nested multiplex PCR rounds with slightly modified ARM-PCR. Each of the first two PCR rounds ran roughly 10 cycles with TRBV1-TRBV30 forward and C-beta reverse primers. TCRdb reprocessed the multiplex PCR reads via MiXCR and lists one record per CDR3 protein. Here the sample spans 45,000 or so distinct CDR3 sequences, around 66% being singletons. This TCR came from a middle-aged man with primary liver carcinoma and hepatitis B virus infection. This rearrangement joins TRBV29-1 to TRBJ1-5; perhaps TRBD1 as D (6 bases). Sequencing was performed on liver tumor tissue from sampling region 2. This sample's subset: tumor region T2, inferior pole. The CDR3 here is CSAGGGANQPQHF. CDR3 DNA: TGCAGCGCCGGAGGGGGAGCGAATCAGCCCCAGCATTTT. The whole variable domain, filled in from reference TRBV29-1 and TRBJ1-5, reads SAVISQKPSRDICQRGTSLTIQCQVDSQVTMMFWYRQQPGQSLTLIATANQGSEATYESGFVIDKFPISRPNLTFSTLTVSNMSPEDSSIYLCSAGGGANQPQHFGDGTRLSIL.